This section outlines one T cell receptor (beta chain) sequence together with its context. Its recognized antigen is unknown. Possible read error: a much larger clone is one base away. V was cut back by 7 bases and J by 2 bases, leaving a gap of 3 bases between them. As encoded in the germline V gene, CDR1 is MRHNA while CDR2 is SNTAGT. The CDR3 covers 11 residues, taking in both the cysteine and the phenylalanine. The DNA shown is the 33-base CDR3, in frame from base 1. This entry belongs to a study of shared clonotypes between healthy human individuals (dated by TCRdb to about 2020). Background on the whole study: The cohort included three men and a couple of women between 18 and 49 years of age. To estimate repertoire size and how much clonotype sharing occurs between individuals, the study deeply sequenced the blood TCR repertoires of roughly 5 healthy adults. Between about 0.9 and 8.9 billion PBMCs per donor were obtained by leukapheresis. To increase sequencing depth and limit assay-specific biases, TCR repertoire library preparation and sequencing were carried out by different laboratories using diverse techniques.

The donors were healthy, HIV-negative adults with no recently reported acute infections or vaccinations. Only Caucasian adults living in Nashville, Tennessee, USA were represented among the donors. For unsorted samples, 90 million or so PBMCs were counted and genomic DNA was extracted with the QIAamp DNA Blood Mini kit. After blood collection by leukapheresis, PBMCs were isolated using Ficoll-Histopaque density gradient centrifugation and then cryopreserved in the vapor phase of liquid nitrogen. Using the deep immunoSEQ assay, multiplex PCR amplified TCR CDR3 regions from genomic DNA. Genomic DNA extracted from each cell subset was distributed evenly over all wells of several immunoSEQ 96-well plates, and each plate served as one replicate. For unsorted PBMC, 250 to 300 ng of genomic DNA, equivalent to 30,000 to 35,000 T cell genomes, went into each replicate PCR. Ten immunoSEQ deep assay plates were used to sequence the unsorted PBMC genomic DNA. Purified libraries were quantified with a Qubit 3.0 fluorometer, sized on a Bioanalyzer 2100, and re-quantified with the KAPA Library Quantification kit. Every immunoSEQ 96-well plate was sequenced on a dedicated single-read 150-cycle Illumina NextSeq 550 flow cell. From the authors' description of their analysis: Because the immunoSEQ output held only junctional sequences and lacked quality scores, the filtering could not match the filtering applied to full-length reads. To assign V/J genes and CDR3, sequences were annotated using PyIR, a Python wrapper for IgBLAST v1.9, with IMGT germline references. Reads with weak V/J assignments (E-value above 1e-6), missing CDR3, stop codons, out-of-frame junctions, or ambiguous translated residues were removed. V3J clonotypes were defined as sequences sharing an identical inferred V gene, J gene, and CDR3 amino acid sequence. To compute the percentage overlap between repertoires, the number of shared unique clonotypes was divided by the size of the smaller repertoire. RTK rarefaction, the Chao1 estimator, and Recon v2.1 estimates of unobserved clonotypes were used to assess repertoire richness. This immuneACCESS table, as held by TCRdb, lists in-frame sequences with V and J called but not all clones. Of the missing ones, under half trace to an unresolved V gene in checked studies; the others have no known cause. V and J calls and clone size follow that table, whereas D and trimming were derived from the DNA. The sample table contains some 530,000 clones; only one count was recorded for around four fifths of them. The ten largest clones capture approximately 12% of the sample.

Study-wide conclusions, independent of this receptor: The small number of donors limited the genetic and exposure-history diversity represented. Sampling was restricted to blood, and TCR repertoires in tissue are likely to differ from TCR repertoires in blood. Pairwise subsampling led to the expectation that sequencing depth would affect the degree of clonotype sharing among donors.

The sequencing sample was made of PBMCs. The TCR originated in a woman between 35 and 50 years old in good health. Some clones in this sample may be carry-over from other donors' samples. This sequence uses TRBV6-4 and TRBJ2-1, with no D gene named confidently. The bases are TGTGCCAGCACCGCCTACAATGAGCAGTTCTTC. This encodes CASTAYNEQFF.